This note documents a single T cell receptor (beta chain) sequence. The antigen is undetermined. TCRdb's copy holds only in-frame clones and misses some; the assay was immunoSEQ multiplex PCR. The data hold about 120,000 clones, with 70% to 90% observed a single time. The sample belongs to a study of T cell responses to AZD1222 COVID-19 vaccine. General observations from the study: Females outnumbered males among donors, who were mostly white British; clonal diversity was possibly underestimated. Reportedly, nearly half of unique spike TCRs recognized epitopes outside B.1.351/B.1.1.7 mutations. There were repertoire samples only from the period after the peak T cell response.

The length of the CDR3 is 13 residues. Trimming cost V 5 bases and J 6 bases, with 12 bases left between them. The germline V gene encodes CDR1 SGHTA and CDR2 FQGNSA. The material sequenced was peripheral blood, taken on day 0 of MenACWY control vaccination. This chain connects TRBV7-2 to TRBJ2-3; perhaps TRBD2 as D (6 bases). The receptor was derived from an adult in good health. The CDR3 spells CASSPGVRDTQYF. The CDR3, as DNA: TGTGCCAGCAGCCCGGGGGTGAGGGATACGCAGTATTTT.